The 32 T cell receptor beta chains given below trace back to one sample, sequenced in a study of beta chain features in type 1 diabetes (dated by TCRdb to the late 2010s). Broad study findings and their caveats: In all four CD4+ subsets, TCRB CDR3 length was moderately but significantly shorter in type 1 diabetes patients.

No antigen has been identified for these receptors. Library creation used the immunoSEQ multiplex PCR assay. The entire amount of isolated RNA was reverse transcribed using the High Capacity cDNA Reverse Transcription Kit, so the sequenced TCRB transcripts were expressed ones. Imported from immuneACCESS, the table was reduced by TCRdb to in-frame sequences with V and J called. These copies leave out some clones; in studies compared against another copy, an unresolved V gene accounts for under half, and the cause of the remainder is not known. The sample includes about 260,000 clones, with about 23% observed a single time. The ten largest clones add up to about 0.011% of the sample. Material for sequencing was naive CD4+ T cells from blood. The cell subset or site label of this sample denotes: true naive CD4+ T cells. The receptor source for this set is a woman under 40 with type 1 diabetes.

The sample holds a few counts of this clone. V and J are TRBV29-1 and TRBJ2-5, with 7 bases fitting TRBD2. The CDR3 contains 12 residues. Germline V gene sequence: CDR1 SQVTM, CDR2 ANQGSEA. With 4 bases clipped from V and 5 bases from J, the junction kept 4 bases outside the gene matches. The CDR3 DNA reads TGCAGCGTTGGACTGGGGGGGGAGACCCAGTACTTC. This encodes CSVGLGGETQYF.

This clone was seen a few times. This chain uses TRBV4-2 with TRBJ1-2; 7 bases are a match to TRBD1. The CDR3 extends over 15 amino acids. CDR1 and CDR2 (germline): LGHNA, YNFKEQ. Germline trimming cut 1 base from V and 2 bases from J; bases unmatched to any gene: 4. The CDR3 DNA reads TGTGCCAGCAGCCAAGCCGGGACAGCCAACTATGGCTACACCTTC. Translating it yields CASSQAGTANYGYTF.

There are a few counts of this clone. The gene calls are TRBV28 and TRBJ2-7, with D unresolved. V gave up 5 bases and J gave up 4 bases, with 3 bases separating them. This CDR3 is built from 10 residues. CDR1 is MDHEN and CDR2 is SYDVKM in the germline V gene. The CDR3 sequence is CASSLYEQYF. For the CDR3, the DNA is TGTGCCAGCAGTCTATACGAGCAGTACTTC.

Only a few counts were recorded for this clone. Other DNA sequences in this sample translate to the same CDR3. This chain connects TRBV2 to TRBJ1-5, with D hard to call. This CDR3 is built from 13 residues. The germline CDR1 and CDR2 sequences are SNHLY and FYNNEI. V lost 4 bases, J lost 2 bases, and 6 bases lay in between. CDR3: CASSGQGNQPQHF. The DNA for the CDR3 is TGTGCCAGCAGTGGTCAGGGCAATCAGCCCCAGCATTTT.

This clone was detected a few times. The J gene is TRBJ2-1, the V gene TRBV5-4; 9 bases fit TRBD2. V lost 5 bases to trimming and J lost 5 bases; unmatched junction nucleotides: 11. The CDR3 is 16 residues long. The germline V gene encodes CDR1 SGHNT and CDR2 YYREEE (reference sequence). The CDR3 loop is CASSAIVTSGDNEQFF. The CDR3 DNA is TGTGCCAGCAGTGCGATTGTGACTAGCGGAGACAATGAGCAGTTCTTC.

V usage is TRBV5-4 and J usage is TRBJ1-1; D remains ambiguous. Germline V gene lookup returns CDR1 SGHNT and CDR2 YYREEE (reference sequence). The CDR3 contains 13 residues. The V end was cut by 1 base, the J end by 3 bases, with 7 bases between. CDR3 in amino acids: CASSLREHTEAFF. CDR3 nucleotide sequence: TGTGCCAGCAGCTTGCGGGAGCACACTGAAGCTTTCTTT.

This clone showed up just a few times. CDR3 in DNA: TGCAGCGTTGGAAAGGGCAGGGGGCCGTACGAGCAGTACTTC. Amino acid sequence: CSVGKGRGPYEQYF. The chain is built from TRBV29-1 and TRBJ2-7; 8 bases align to TRBD1. V trimming: 4 bases; J trimming: 4 bases; junction bases outside the gene matches: 9. Germline V gene lookup returns CDR1 SQVTM and CDR2 ANQGSEA. This CDR3 is built from 14 residues.

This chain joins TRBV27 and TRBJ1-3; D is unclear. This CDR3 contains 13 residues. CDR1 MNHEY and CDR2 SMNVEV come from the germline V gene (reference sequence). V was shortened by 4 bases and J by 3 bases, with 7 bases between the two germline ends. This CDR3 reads CASSSGFGNTIYF. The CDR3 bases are TGTGCCAGCAGTTCGGGATTTGGAAACACCATATATTTT.

This CDR3 reads CAWSRQAGELFF. For the CDR3, the DNA is TGTGCCTGGAGTCGACAGGCCGGGGAGCTGTTTTTT. V gene TRBV30 combines with J gene TRBJ2-2; TRBD1 might be the D (6 bases). The germline V gene has CDR1 GTSNPN and CDR2 SVGIG (reference sequence). V was pared by 2 bases and J by 6 bases, with 7 bases between. The CDR3 consists of 12 residues.

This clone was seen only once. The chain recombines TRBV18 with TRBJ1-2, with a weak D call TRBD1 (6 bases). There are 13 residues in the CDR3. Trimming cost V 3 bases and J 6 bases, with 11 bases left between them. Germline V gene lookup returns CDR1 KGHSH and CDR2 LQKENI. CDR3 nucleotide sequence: TGTGCCAGCTCACCGGGGGCGAGGGATGGCTACACCTTC. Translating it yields CASSPGARDGYTF.

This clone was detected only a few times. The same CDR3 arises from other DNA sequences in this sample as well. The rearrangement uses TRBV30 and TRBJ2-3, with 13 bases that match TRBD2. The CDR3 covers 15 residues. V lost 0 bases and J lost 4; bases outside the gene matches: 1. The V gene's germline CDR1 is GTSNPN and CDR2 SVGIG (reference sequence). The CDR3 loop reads CAWSVGLAGADTQYF. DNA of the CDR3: TGTGCCTGGAGTGTAGGACTAGCGGGAGCAGATACGCAGTATTTT.

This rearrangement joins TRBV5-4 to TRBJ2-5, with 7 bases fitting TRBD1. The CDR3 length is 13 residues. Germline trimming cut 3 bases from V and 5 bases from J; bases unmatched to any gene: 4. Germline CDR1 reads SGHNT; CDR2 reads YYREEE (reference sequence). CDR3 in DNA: TGTGCCAGCAGCTGGACAGGTGAGGAGACCCAGTACTTC. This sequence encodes CASSWTGEETQYF.

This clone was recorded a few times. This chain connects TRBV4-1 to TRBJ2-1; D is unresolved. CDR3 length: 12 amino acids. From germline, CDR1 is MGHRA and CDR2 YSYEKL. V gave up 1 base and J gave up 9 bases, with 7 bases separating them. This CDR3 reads CASSQVKSEQFF. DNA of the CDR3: TGCGCCAGCAGCCAAGTTAAGAGTGAGCAGTTCTTC.

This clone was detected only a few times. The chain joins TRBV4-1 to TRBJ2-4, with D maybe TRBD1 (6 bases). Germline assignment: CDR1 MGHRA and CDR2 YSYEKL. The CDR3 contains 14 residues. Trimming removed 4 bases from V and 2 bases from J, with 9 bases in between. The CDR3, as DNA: TGCGCCAGCAGCCCCGGGACAACCAAAAACATTCAGTACTTC. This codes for CASSPGTTKNIQYF.

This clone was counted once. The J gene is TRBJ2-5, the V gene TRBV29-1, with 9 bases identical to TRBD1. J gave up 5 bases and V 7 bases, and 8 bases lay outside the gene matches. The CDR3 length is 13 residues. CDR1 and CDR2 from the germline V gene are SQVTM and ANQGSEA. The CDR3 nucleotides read TGCAGCGGACAACAGGGGGCCGGGGAGACCCAGTACTTC. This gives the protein CSGQQGAGETQYF.

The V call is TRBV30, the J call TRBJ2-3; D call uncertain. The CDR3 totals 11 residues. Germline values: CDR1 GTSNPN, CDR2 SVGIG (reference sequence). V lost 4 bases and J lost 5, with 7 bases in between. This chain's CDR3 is CAWTPGDTQYF. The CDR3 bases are TGTGCCTGGACCCCAGGAGATACGCAGTATTTT.

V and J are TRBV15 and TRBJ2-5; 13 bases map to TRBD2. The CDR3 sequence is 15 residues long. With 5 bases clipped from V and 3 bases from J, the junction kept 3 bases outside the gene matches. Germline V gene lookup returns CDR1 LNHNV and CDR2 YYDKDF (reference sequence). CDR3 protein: CATSGLAGVEETQYF. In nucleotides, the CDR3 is TGTGCCACCAGCGGACTAGCGGGAGTTGAAGAGACCCAGTACTTC. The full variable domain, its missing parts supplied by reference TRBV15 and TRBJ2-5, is DAMVIQNPRYQVTQFGKPVTLSCSQTLNHNVMYWYQQKSSQAPKLLFHYYDKDFNNEADTPDNFQSRRPNTSFCFLDIRSPGLGDTAMYLCATSGLAGVEETQYFGPGTRLLVL.

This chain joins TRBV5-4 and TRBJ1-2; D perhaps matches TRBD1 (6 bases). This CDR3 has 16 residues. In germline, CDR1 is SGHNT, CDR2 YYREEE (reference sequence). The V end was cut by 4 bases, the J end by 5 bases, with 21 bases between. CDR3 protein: CASSPALGGATYGYTF. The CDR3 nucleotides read TGTGCCAGCAGCCCTGCATTAGGGGGAGCAACTTATGGCTACACCTTC.

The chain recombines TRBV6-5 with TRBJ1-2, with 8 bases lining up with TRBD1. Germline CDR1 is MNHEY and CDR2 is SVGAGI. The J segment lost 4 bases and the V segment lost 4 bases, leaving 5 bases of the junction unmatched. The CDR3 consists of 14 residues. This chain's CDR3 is CASSFGTGIYGYTF. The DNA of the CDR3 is TGTGCCAGCAGTTTCGGGACAGGCATCTATGGCTACACCTTC.

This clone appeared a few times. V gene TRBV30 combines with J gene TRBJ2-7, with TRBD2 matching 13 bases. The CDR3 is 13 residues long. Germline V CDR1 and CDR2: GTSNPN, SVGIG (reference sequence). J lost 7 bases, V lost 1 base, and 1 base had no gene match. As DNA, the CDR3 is TGTGCCTGGAGTGCACTAGCGGGAGGGGAGCAGTACTTC. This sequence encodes CAWSALAGGEQYF.

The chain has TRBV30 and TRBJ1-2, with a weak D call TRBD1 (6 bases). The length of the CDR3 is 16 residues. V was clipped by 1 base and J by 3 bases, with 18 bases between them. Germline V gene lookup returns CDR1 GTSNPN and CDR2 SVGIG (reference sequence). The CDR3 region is CAWSGSGGHIYYGYTF. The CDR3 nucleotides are TGTGCCTGGAGTGGCTCGGGGGGCCATATCTACTATGGCTACACCTTC.

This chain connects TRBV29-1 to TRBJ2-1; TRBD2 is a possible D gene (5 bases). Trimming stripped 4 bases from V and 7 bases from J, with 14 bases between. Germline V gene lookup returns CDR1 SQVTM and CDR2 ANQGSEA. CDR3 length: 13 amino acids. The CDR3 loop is CSVVILSGNEQFF. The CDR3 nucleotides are TGCAGCGTTGTTATTCTGTCGGGGAATGAGCAGTTCTTC.

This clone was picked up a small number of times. CDR3 sequence: CASSPGQGRQPQHF. The CDR3 nucleotides are TGTGCCAGCTCCCCTGGACAGGGCCGCCAGCCCCAGCATTTT. The chain uses TRBV18 and TRBJ1-5; the match to TRBD1 covers 8 bases. V shed 6 bases, J shed 7 bases, and the junction held 8 bases outside the gene matches. Germline CDR1 reads KGHSH; CDR2 reads LQKENI. There are 14 residues in the CDR3.

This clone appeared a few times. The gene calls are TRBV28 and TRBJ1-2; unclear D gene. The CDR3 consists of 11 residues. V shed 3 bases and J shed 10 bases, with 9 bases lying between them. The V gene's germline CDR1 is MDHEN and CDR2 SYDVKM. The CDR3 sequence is CASSFNSDYTF. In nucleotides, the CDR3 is TGTGCCAGCAGTTTTAATAGTGACTACACCTTC.

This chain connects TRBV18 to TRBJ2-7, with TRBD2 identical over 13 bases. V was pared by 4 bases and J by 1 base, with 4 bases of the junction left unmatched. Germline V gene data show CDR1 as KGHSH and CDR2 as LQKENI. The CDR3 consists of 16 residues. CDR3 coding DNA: TGTGCCAGCTCACTCGGGACTAGCGGGATATCCTACGAGCAGTACTTC. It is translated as CASSLGTSGISYEQYF.

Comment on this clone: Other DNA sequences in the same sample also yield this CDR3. CDR3 residues: CASSVTSGSYEQYF. CDR3 DNA: TGTGCCAGCAGCGTGACTAGCGGGAGTTACGAGCAGTACTTC. The V and J genes are TRBV9 and TRBJ2-7; 12 bases line up with TRBD2. V was clipped by 2 bases and J by 4 bases; unmatched bases: 1. The CDR3 covers 14 residues. Germline V gene lookup returns CDR1 SGDLS and CDR2 YYNGEE. Looking up the rest from reference TRBV9 and TRBJ2-7 gives the full variable domain: DSGVTQTPKHLITATGQRVTLRCSPRSGDLSVYWYQQSLDQGLQFLIQYYNGEERAKGNILERFSAQQFPDLHSELNLSSLELGDSALYFCASSVTSGSYEQYFGPGTRLTVT.

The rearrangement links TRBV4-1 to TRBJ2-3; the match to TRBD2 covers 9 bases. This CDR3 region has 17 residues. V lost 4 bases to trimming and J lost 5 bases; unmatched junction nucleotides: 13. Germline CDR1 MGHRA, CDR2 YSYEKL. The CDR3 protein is CASSLGVAGVRLDTQYF. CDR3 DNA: TGCGCCAGCAGCCTTGGAGTAGCGGGAGTAAGATTAGATACGCAGTATTTT.

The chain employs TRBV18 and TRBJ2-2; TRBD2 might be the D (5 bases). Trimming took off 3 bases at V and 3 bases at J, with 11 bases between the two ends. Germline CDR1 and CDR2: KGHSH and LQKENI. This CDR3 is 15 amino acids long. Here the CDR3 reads CASSPERADTGELFF. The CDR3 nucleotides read TGTGCCAGCTCACCCGAGAGGGCCGACACCGGGGAGCTGTTTTTT.

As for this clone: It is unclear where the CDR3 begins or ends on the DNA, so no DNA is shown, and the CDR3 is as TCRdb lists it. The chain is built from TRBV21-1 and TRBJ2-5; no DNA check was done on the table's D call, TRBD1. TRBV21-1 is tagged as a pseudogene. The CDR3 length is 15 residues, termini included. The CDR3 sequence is CASSKVGQGTIGQYF.

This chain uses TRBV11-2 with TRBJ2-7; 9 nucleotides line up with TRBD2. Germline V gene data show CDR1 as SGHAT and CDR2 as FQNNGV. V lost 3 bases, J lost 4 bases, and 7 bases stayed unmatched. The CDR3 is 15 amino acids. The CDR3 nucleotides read TGTGCCAGCAGCTTGAATAGCGGGAGCAATTACGAGCAGTACTTC. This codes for CASSLNSGSNYEQYF.

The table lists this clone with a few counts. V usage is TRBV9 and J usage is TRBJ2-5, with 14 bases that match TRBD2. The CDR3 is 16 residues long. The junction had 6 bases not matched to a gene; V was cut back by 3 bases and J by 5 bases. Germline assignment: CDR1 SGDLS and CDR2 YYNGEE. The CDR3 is CASSAGLAGAHETQYF. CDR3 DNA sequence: TGTGCCAGCAGCGCGGGACTAGCGGGAGCTCACGAGACCCAGTACTTC.

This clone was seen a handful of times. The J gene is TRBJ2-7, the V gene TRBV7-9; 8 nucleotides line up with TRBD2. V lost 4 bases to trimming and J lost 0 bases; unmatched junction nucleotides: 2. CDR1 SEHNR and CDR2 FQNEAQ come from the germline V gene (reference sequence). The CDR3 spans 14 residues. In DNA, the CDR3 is TGTGCCAGCAGCTCAAGCGGGAGCTCCTACGAGCAGTACTTC. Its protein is CASSSSGSSYEQYF.